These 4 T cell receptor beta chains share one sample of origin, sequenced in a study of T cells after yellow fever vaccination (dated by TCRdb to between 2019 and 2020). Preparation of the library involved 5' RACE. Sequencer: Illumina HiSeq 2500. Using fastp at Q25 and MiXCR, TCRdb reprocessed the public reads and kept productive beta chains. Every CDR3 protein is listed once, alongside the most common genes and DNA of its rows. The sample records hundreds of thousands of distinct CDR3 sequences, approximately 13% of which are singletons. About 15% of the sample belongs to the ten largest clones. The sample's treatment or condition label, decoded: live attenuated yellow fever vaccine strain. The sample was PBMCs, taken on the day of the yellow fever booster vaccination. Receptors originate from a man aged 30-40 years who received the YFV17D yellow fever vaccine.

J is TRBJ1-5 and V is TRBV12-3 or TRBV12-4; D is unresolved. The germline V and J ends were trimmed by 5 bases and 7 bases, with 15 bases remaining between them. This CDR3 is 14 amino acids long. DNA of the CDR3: TGTGCCAGCAGTCCCCTGACCGAGGGCCAGCCCCAGCATTTT. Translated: CASSPLTEGQPQHF.

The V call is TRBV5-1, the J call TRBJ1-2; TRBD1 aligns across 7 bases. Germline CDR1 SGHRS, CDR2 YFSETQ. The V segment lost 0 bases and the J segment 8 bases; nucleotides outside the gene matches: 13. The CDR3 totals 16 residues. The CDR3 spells CASSLEGDSKFGGYTF. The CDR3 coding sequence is TGCGCCAGCAGCTTGGAAGGGGACAGCAAATTCGGCGGCTACACCTTC. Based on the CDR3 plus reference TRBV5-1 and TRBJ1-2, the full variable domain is KAGVTQTPRYLIKTRGQQVTLSCSPISGHRSVSWYQQTPGQGLQFLFEYFSETQRNKGNFPGRFSGRQFSNSRSEMNVSTLELGDSALYLCASSLEGDSKFGGYTFGSGTRLTVV.

This chain's CDR3 is CASSLATGRYTEAFF. The CDR3 bases are TGCGCCAGCAGCTTGGCCACAGGGAGGTACACTGAAGCTTTCTTT. The chain is built from TRBV5-1 and TRBJ1-1; weak D call: TRBD1 (6 bases). Trimming pared 0 bases from V and 3 bases from J, leaving 12 bases between. In germline, CDR1 is SGHRS, CDR2 YFSETQ. The CDR3 sequence is 15 residues long.

CDR3 in DNA: TGCGCCAGCAGCTTGGTTGGCAGGGGTCCTCAGGAGCAGTACTTC. Translated: CASSLVGRGPQEQYF. The chain employs TRBV5-1 and TRBJ2-7, with D perhaps matching TRBD1 (6 bases). Germline V gene sequence: CDR1 SGHRS, CDR2 YFSETQ. CDR3 length equals 15 residues. V dropped 0 bases and J dropped 7 bases, with 17 bases sitting between them.